The rows below give T cell receptor beta chains drawn from one sample of a study of vaccination and CD4 T cells after COVID-19. Using its own MiXCR run on the PCR reads, TCRdb lists one record per CDR3 protein. The sample lists under 8,000 distinct CDR3 sequences; roughly 63% were seen once. The antigens for these receptors are not known. The specimen was CD4+ T cells from blood, cultured in vitro. These receptors all stem from a human donor who had recovered from COVID-19. Each CDR3 is given with its conserved first and last residue. Fields, in order: J gene, V gene, D gene, clone size, CDR3 protein, CDR3 DNA. The D gene is left open where the match is weak. Clone size is given for some rows only: seen once, a few or many times, or a class if the clone is expanded.

TRBJ2-1 | TRBV5-8 | . | . | CASSFWLDEQFF | TGTGCCAGCAGCTTTTGGTTGGATGAGCAGTTCTTC
TRBJ2-1 | TRBV5-5 | . | . | CASSFFASETPFF | TGTGCCAGCAGCTTCTTCGCTAGCGAGACCCCGTTCTTC
TRBJ1-2 | TRBV18 | . | . | CASSARLDGYTF | TGTGCCAGCTCAGCCCGACTAGACGGCTACACCTTC
TRBJ1-1 | TRBV10-3 | TRBD1 | . | CAISLGTGLTEAFF | TGTGCCATCAGTCTGGGGACAGGCCTCACTGAAGCTTTCTTT
TRBJ1-5 | TRBV4-1 | TRBD1 | few | CASSPSGTEIQPQHF | TGCGCCAGCAGCCCAAGTGGGACAGAGATACAGCCCCAGCATTTT
TRBJ2-5 | TRBV5-1 | . | . | CASSLSRWQRETQYF | TGCGCCAGCAGCTTGTCGAGGTGGCAGAGGGAGACCCAGTACTTC
TRBJ2-7 | TRBV6-1 | TRBD2 | few | CASNAGTSREGYEQYF | TGTGCCAGCAACGCCGGGACTAGCAGGGAAGGGTACGAGCAGTACTTC
TRBJ2-5 | TRBV24-1 | TRBD2 | . | CATSDPTSGRETQYF | TGTGCCACCAGTGACCCGACTAGCGGGAGAGAGACCCAGTACTTC
TRBJ2-7 | TRBV7-8 | TRBD1 | . | CASSSRQGSSYEQYF | TGTGCCAGCAGCTCTCGACAGGGGAGCTCCTACGAGCAGTACTTC
TRBJ1-1 | TRBV7-9 | . | . | CASSARRTEAFF | TGTGCCAGCAGCGCCCGGAGAACTGAAGCTTTCTTT
TRBJ2-5 | TRBV19 | TRBD1 | few | CASSTWTGAQETQYF | TGTGCCAGTAGTACGTGGACAGGGGCTCAAGAGACCCAGTACTTC
TRBJ2-5 | TRBV5-1 | TRBD2 | . | CASSRASGGQETQYF | TGCGCCAGCAGCCGGGCTAGCGGGGGGCAAGAGACCCAGTACTTT
TRBJ2-1 | TRBV20-1 | TRBD2 | . | CSASDSGRAISEQFF | TGCAGTGCTAGCGATAGCGGGAGGGCCATCAGTGAGCAGTTCTTC
TRBJ2-1 | TRBV27 | TRBD2 | . | CASSYRGRVYNEQFF | TGTGCCAGCAGTTATCGCGGGAGGGTTTACAATGAGCAGTTCTTC
TRBJ1-3 | TRBV7-2 | . | . | CASSKCHGNTIYF | TGTGCCAGCAGCAAATGTCATGGAAACACCATATATTTT
TRBJ1-3 | TRBV10-3 | TRBD1 | . | CAISGQEDGNTIYF | TGTGCCATCAGCGGACAGGAAGACGGAAACACCATATATTTT
TRBJ1-2 | TRBV10-1 | . | . | CASSYGTAGGYTF | TGCGCCAGCAGCTACGGGACCGCCGGCGGCTACACCTTC
TRBJ1-5 | TRBV28 | . | . | CASSFLSGQPGLMPQHF | TGTGCCAGCAGTTTCCTCTCCGGACAGCCCGGCCTTATGCCCCAGCATTTT
TRBJ1-2 | TRBV6-1 | TRBD1 | . | CATQLRIWDSKLGYTF | TGTGCCACCCAATTAAGGATCTGGGACAGCAAACTGGGCTACACCTTC
TRBJ2-7 | TRBV6-5 | . | . | CASSYSHGNLGEQYF | TGTGCCAGCAGTTATTCCCATGGCAACCTAGGGGAGCAGTACTTC
TRBJ1-4 | TRBV7-8 | TRBD1 | few | CASAGQGGLATNEKLFF | TGTGCCAGCGCCGGACAGGGGGGGTTGGCTACTAATGAAAAACTGTTTTTT
TRBJ2-3 | TRBV11-1 | TRBD2 | . | CASSLTLAGGADTQYF | TGTGCCAGCAGCTTAACACTAGCGGGAGGGGCAGATACGCAGTATTTT
TRBJ2-1 | TRBV7-9 | . | . | CASSSPGSYYNEQFF | TGTGCCAGCAGCTCCCCGGGATCCTACTACAATGAGCAGTTCTTC
TRBJ2-3 | TRBV24-1 | . | . | CATSSPTETSTDTQYF | TGTGCCACCAGTAGTCCTACAGAAACTAGCACAGATACGCAGTATTTT
TRBJ2-3 | TRBV7-2 | . | . | CASSSELVSDTQYF | TGTGCCAGCAGCTCCGAACTAGTGTCGGATACGCAGTATTTT
TRBJ1-1 | TRBV5-1 | . | . | CASSIIQGNTEAFF | TGCGCCAGCAGCATAATACAGGGGAACACTGAAGCTTTCTTT
TRBJ2-5 | TRBV27 | . | . | CASSLFGTNAGIETQYF | TGTGCCAGCAGTTTATTCGGGACAAACGCGGGCATAGAGACCCAGTACTTC
TRBJ1-5 | TRBV28 | . | few | CASSGGLSIGYSNQPQHF | TGTGCCAGCAGTGGGGGCCTTTCCATAGGATATAGCAATCAGCCCCAGCATTTT
TRBJ2-7 | TRBV18 | TRBD2 | . | CASSRTSGSSYEQYF | TGTGCCAGCTCACGAACTAGCGGGAGCTCCTACGAGCAGTACTTC
TRBJ1-4 | TRBV2 | . | few | CASSKTLGTNEKLFF | TGTGCCAGCAGTAAGACACTGGGAACTAATGAAAAACTGTTTTTT
TRBJ1-5 | TRBV24-1 | . | . | CATSDPRSGANQPQHF | TGTGCCACCAGTGACCCACGCTCGGGGGCAAATCAGCCCCAGCATTTT
TRBJ2-7 | TRBV12-3/TRBV12-4 | TRBD2 | hyperexpanded | CASSLGRGRSYEQYF | TGTGCCAGCAGTTTAGGGCGGGGGAGATCCTACGAGCAGTACTTC
TRBJ2-7 | TRBV6-5 | TRBD1 | . | CASSYSDRGDEQYF | TGTGCCAGCAGTTACTCCGACAGGGGGGACGAGCAGTACTTC